This T cell receptor beta chain was captured by sequencing in a study of control samples from healthy donors and cancer patients. CDR1 is SNHLY, CDR2 FYNNEI, per germline. Trimming took off 5 bases at V and 0 bases at J, with 11 bases between the two ends. The CDR3 is made up of 15 amino acids. TCRdb keeps only in-frame clones here, not all; method: immunoSEQ multiplex PCR. The top ten clones hold about a fifth of a sample with about 99,000 clones, around nine tenths of them seen once. The chain has TRBV2 and TRBJ1-3, with D unclear. Sequencing used PBMCs. The TCR originated in a man aged 55 to 70 with lung cancer. CDR3 in DNA: TGTGCCAGCAGTTCAGAACGCTCCTCTGGAAACACCATATATTTT. This gives the protein CASSSERSSGNTIYF.